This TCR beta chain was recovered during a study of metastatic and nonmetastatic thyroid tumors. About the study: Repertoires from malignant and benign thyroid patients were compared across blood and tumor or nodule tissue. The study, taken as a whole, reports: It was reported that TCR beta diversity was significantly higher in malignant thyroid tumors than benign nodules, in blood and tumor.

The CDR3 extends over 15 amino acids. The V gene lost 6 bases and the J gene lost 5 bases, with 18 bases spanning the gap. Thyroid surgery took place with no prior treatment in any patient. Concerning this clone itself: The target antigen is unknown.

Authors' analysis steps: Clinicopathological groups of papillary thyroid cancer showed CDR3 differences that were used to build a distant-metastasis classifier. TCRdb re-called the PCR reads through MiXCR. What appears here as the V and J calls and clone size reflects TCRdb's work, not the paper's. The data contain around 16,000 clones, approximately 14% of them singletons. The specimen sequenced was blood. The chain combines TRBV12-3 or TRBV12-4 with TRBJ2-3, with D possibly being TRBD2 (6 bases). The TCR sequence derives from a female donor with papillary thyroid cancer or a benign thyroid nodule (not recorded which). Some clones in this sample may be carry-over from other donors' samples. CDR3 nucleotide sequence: TGTGCCAGCAGCCCAGGAGCGGTGGAGGGAGATACGCAGTATTTT. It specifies CASSPGAVEGDTQYF.